One and the same sample provided the 14 T cell receptor beta chains below, sequenced in a study of Graves' ophthalmopathy and Graves' hyperthyroidism. TCR beta CDR3 regions were amplified from RNA transcripts. Following a first-round RT-PCR that used HTBI primers, a second-round multiplex PCR was carried out. MiXCR, run by TCRdb on the multiplex PCR reads, gives a single entry per CDR3 protein. In the table there are a few hundred thousand distinct CDR3 sequences, 20% to 25% of which are singletons. What was sequenced was peripheral blood. The receptors originated from a woman aged 50 to 60 with Graves' ophthalmopathy.

There are many counts of this clonotype. The chain employs TRBV28 and TRBJ2-7; TRBD2 is a possible D gene (5 bases). Germline V CDR1 and CDR2: MDHEN, SYDVKM. The CDR3 is 12 amino acids. Trimming pared 4 bases from V and 5 bases from J, leaving 9 bases between. CDR3 loop: CASSSGNHEQYF. CDR3 sequence (DNA): TGTGCCAGCAGTTCGGGGAACCACGAGCAGTACTTC.

This clonotype showed up many times. CDR3 protein: CASSFTGTIANEQYF. In DNA form, the CDR3 reads TGTGCCAGCAGTTTTACCGGGACGATAGCCAACGAGCAGTACTTC. The V gene is TRBV6-5, the J gene TRBJ2-7; D is possibly TRBD1 or TRBD2 (5 bases each). V dropped 4 bases and J dropped 5 bases, with 18 bases sitting between them. Germline loops: CDR1 MNHEY, CDR2 SVGAGI. This CDR3 contains 15 residues.

The chain recombines TRBV2 with TRBJ2-5; D is unresolved. Germline CDR1 SNHLY, CDR2 FYNNEI. The CDR3 runs 14 residues. V was cut by 2 bases and J by 7 bases, with 14 bases left in between. CDR3 amino acids: CASSEWTQYGTQYF. In DNA, the CDR3 is TGTGCCAGCAGTGAATGGACGCAGTATGGGACCCAGTACTTC.

This sequence joins TRBV12-3 or TRBV12-4 and TRBJ2-5, with TRBD1 matching 8 bases. V was clipped by 5 bases and J by 5 bases; unmatched bases: 10. The CDR3 has 15 amino acids. CDR3 loop: CASSLGTGSIETQYF. CDR3 nucleotides: TGTGCCAGCAGTCTTGGGACAGGTTCGATCGAGACCCAGTACTTC.

This clonotype was counted between two and nine times. The gene calls are TRBV2 and TRBJ2-4; D gene uncertain. V was cut by 4 bases and J by 8 bases, with 18 bases left in between. Germline V gives CDR1 SNHLY, CDR2 FYNNEI. The CDR3 contains 15 residues. The CDR3, as DNA: TGTGCCAGCAGTGTTCGCGCGGATCCAAGGGACATTCAGTACTTC. This gives the protein CASSVRADPRDIQYF.

In regard to this clonotype: Possible read error: a much larger clone is one base away. The chain couples TRBV30 to TRBJ1-1; TRBD1 might be the D (6 bases). CDR3 length: 14 amino acids. The V gene's germline CDR1 is GTSNPN and CDR2 SVGIG (reference sequence). The CDR3 bases are TGTGCCTGGAGTGTACAAGGGGGTGGGACTGGAGCTTTCTTT. Protein product: CAWSVQGGGTGAFF.

In its sample, this clonotype was seen a few times. The chain employs TRBV5-1 and TRBJ2-7, with D unclear. This CDR3 contains 13 residues. Germline V gene lookup returns CDR1 SGHRS and CDR2 YFSETQ. V dropped 2 bases and J dropped 0 bases, with 6 bases sitting between them. CDR3 sequence reads: CASSLPVSYEQYF. The CDR3 DNA follows: TGCGCCAGCAGCTTACCGGTCTCCTACGAGCAGTACTTC.

This chain uses TRBV10-3 with TRBJ2-7; D tentatively fits TRBD1 or TRBD2 (6 bases each). The CDR3 is made up of 15 amino acids. V lost 0 bases, J lost 6 bases, and 15 bases lay in between. From germline, CDR1 is ENHRY and CDR2 SYGVKD. The DNA of the CDR3 is TGTGCCATCAGTGAGTCGAATGGCAGGGGAGGCGAGCAGTACTTC. It codes for CAISESNGRGGEQYF.

This sequence joins TRBV19 and TRBJ1-1; the D gene is possibly TRBD1 (5 bases). Germline CDR1 reads LNHDA; CDR2 reads SQIVND (reference sequence). This CDR3 is 13 amino acids long. V was clipped by 9 bases and J by 0 bases, with 11 bases between them. The CDR3 reads CASTGLLNTEAFF. The CDR3 DNA is TGTGCCAGCACGGGACTCTTGAACACTGAAGCTTTCTTT.

This clonotype was counted at least ten times. The V call is TRBV30, the J call TRBJ1-2, with D perhaps TRBD1 (6 bases). The length of the CDR3 is 14 residues. V dropped 3 bases and J dropped 4 bases, with 15 bases sitting between them. CDR1 is GTSNPN, CDR2 SVGIG, per germline (reference sequence). CDR3 coding DNA: TGTGCCTGGAGGGACCTGGGGGCAGGCTATGGCTACACCTTC. As protein: CAWRDLGAGYGYTF. The full variable domain, completed using reference TRBV30 and TRBJ1-2, is SQTIHQWPATLVQPVGSPLSLECTVEGTSNPNLYWYRQAAGRGLQLLFYSVGIGQISSEVPQNLSASRPQDRQFILSSKKLLLSDSGFYLCAWRDLGAGYGYTFGSGTRLTVV.

The CDR3 nucleotides are TGTGCCAGCGGTCCAGGGGGCATCAACGAGCAGTACTTC. This sequence encodes CASGPGGINEQYF. The chain joins TRBV28 to TRBJ2-7, with 8 bases matching TRBD1. This CDR3 contains 13 residues. J was trimmed by 5 bases and V by 8 bases; bases with no gene match: 8. Germline V CDR1 and CDR2: MDHEN, SYDVKM. The full variable domain, its missing parts supplied by reference TRBV28 and TRBJ2-7, is DVKVTQSSRYLVKRTGEKVFLECVQDMDHENMFWYRQDPGLGLRLIYFSYDVKMKEKGDIPEGYSVSREKKERFSLILESASTNQTSMYLCASGPGGINEQYFGPGTRLTVT.

At least ten counts were recorded for this clonotype. The chain joins TRBV7-2 to TRBJ2-7, with a possible D match to TRBD1 (5 bases). This CDR3 region has 15 residues. V was pared by 5 bases and J by 3 bases, with 17 bases between. Germline V gives CDR1 SGHTA, CDR2 FQGNSA. CDR3 DNA sequence: TGTGCCAGCAGCACCAACACAGGATCAGGCTACGAGCAGTACTTC. Residues: CASSTNTGSGYEQYF.

This clonotype was counted many times. This chain connects TRBV6-5 to TRBJ1-1; no firm D call. With 2 bases removed from V and 1 base from J, the gap between germline ends came to 5 bases. This CDR3 has 13 amino acids. Germline values: CDR1 MNHEY, CDR2 SVGAGI. Here the CDR3 DNA reads TGTGCCAGCAGTTACAACAGGAACACTGAAGCTTTCTTT. Amino acids: CASSYNRNTEAFF.

Remarks on this clonotype: It is unclear where the CDR3 begins or ends on the DNA, so no DNA is shown, and the CDR3 is as TCRdb lists it. This chain links TRBV20-1 with TRBJ1-1. Inclusive of both ends, the CDR3 amounts to 13 amino acids. Per germline, CDR1 DFQATT and CDR2 SNEGSKA (reference sequence). CDR3 in amino acids: CSARFGWGTEACF.